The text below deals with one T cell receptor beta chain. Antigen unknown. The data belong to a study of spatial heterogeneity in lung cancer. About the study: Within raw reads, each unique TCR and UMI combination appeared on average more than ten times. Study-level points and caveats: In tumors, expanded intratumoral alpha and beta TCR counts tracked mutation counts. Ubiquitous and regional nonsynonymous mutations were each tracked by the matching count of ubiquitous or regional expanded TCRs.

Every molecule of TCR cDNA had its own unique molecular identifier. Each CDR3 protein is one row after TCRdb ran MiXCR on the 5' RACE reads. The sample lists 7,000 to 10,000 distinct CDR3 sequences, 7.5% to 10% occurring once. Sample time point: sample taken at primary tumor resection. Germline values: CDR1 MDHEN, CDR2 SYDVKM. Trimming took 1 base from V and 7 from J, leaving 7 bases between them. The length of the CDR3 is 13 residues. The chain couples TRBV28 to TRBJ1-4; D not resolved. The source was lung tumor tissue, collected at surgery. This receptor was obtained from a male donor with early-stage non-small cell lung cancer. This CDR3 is CASSLSDGEKLFF. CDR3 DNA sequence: TGTGCCAGCAGTTTATCGGACGGTGAAAAACTGTTTTTT.